The 15 T cell receptor beta chains below were found in one sample sequenced in a study of tumor and adjacent non-tumor tissue in lung cancer. TCRbeta libraries were built with three rounds of nested PCR, modified from ARM-PCR. TCRdb passed the multiplex PCR reads through MiXCR, listing each CDR3 protein once. This sample carries roughly 220,000 distinct CDR3 sequences, over 55% of them seen once, and the ten largest clones take under 30%. RNA was extracted from bulk tissue without any cell sorting. Sequenced material: lung tumor tissue. The receptors were gathered from a man aged 55 to 70 with non-small cell lung cancer.

This clonotype was picked up many times. The V and J genes are TRBV20-1 and TRBJ2-7; D possibly uses TRBD1 or TRBD2 (5 bases each). V dropped 0 bases and J dropped 4 bases, with 13 bases sitting between them. This CDR3 is built from 14 residues. Germline V gene data show CDR1 as DFQATT and CDR2 as SNEGSKA (reference sequence). The CDR3 loop reads CSARDRGREYEQYF. The CDR3 region has the DNA TGCAGTGCTAGAGATCGTGGCAGGGAGTACGAGCAGTACTTC.

This clonotype appeared many times. V gene TRBV11-3 combines with J gene TRBJ2-5, with 7 bases matching TRBD1. There are 16 residues in the CDR3. The J segment lost 2 bases and the V segment lost 5 bases, leaving 11 bases of the junction unmatched. Germline V gives CDR1 SGHNT, CDR2 YENEEA. Written as DNA, the CDR3 is TGTGCCAGCAGCAAAGGGACAGTTCTCCTTCAAGAGACCCAGTACTTC. Translating gives CASSKGTVLLQETQYF.

This clonotype was seen ten or more times. This chain joins TRBV6-5 and TRBJ2-7, with unresolved D. Trimming stripped 7 bases from V and 7 bases from J, with 20 bases between. This CDR3 spans 14 amino acids. Germline V gene sequence: CDR1 MNHEY, CDR2 SVGAGI. Here the CDR3 reads CASIAATDLGEQYF. CDR3 nucleotides: TGTGCCAGCATTGCGGCCACGGATCTAGGAGAGCAGTACTTC.

A note on this clonotype: A much bigger clone sits one base away, suggesting this may be a read error. J is TRBJ1-1 and V is TRBV12-3 or TRBV12-4; D is unclear. The germline V and J ends were trimmed by 7 bases and 8 bases, with 20 bases remaining between them. CDR3 size: 14 residues. CDR3 in amino acids: CASNKPPAHREAFF. CDR3 DNA sequence: TGTGCCAGCAACAAACCTCCGGCGCATAGAGAAGCTTTCTTT.

With respect to this clonotype: The CDR3 does not close with the conserved phenylalanine or tryptophan, likely indicating a read error. This rearrangement joins TRBV6-1 to TRBJ1-5; 8 nucleotides line up with TRBD1. This CDR3 contains 15 residues. From germline, CDR1 is MNHNS and CDR2 SASEGT. V dropped 5 bases and J dropped 5; count of bases not matched to a gene: 8. The CDR3 DNA reads as TGTGCCAGCAGTCGTCAGGGGGCTGGTCATCAGCCCCAGCATGTT. Its protein product is CASSRQGAGHQPQHV.

Concerning this clonotype: Since a much larger clone is just one base distant, this may be a read error. The chain recombines TRBV6-5 with TRBJ2-3; D not certain. Germline V gene sequence: CDR1 MNHEY, CDR2 SVGAGI. There are 14 residues in the CDR3. The chain's CDR3 is CPSSTILGPDTQYF. CDR3 DNA sequence: TGTCCCAGCAGTACCATCCTGGGCCCGGATACGCAGTATTTT.

Many counts were recorded for this clonotype. The J gene is TRBJ2-5, the V gene TRBV5-6, with a tentative D call TRBD2 (6 bases). Germline V lookup: CDR1 SGHDT, CDR2 YYEEEE. V was trimmed by 4 bases and J by 1 base, leaving 14 bases between them. This CDR3 spans 15 amino acids. In nucleotides, the CDR3 is TGTGCCAGCAGCCTACTTGGGCGGGGCCAAGAGACCCAGTACTTC. Amino acids: CASSLLGRGQETQYF. The whole variable domain, remainder taken from reference TRBV5-6 and TRBJ2-5, is DAGVTQSPTHLIKTRGQQVTLRCSPKSGHDTVSWYQQALGQGPQFIFQYYEEEERQRGNFPDRFSGHQFPNYSSELNVNALLLGDSALYLCASSLLGRGQETQYFGPGTRLLVL.

About this clonotype itself: Relative to the germline gene, one junction end is altered; a read error may explain this. The chain couples TRBV4-2 to TRBJ1-1, with TRBD1 matching over 9 bases. CDR1 and CDR2 from the germline V gene are LGHNA and YNFKEQ. The CDR3 is 15 residues long. The CDR3 loop is CASSQEQGANSEAFF. The CDR3 DNA follows: TGTGCCAGTAGCCAAGAACAGGGGGCGAACAGTGAAGCTTTCTTT.

Concerning this clonotype itself: At one end the junction does not follow the germline gene, possibly because of a read error. The V gene is TRBV6-5, the J gene TRBJ1-3; D is possibly TRBD1 (5 bases). Germline lookup yields CDR1 MNHEY and CDR2 SVGAGI. The CDR3 has 15 amino acids. CDR3 DNA: TGTGCCAGCAGTTACTCCCAGGGTGGTGGAAACACCACATATTTT. This translates into CASSYSQGGGNTTYF.

About this clonotype: This may stem from a read error, because a much larger clone lies one nucleotide away. The chain joins TRBV20-1 to TRBJ2-5; D not certain. Germline V CDR1 and CDR2: DFQATT, SNEGSKA (reference sequence). The CDR3 consists of 11 residues. V dropped 0 bases and J dropped 4 bases, with 3 bases sitting between them. The CDR3 DNA reads as TGCAGTGCTAGAGAGATAGAGACCCAGTACTTC. It codes for CSAREIETQYF.

This clonotype was seen many times. The chain couples TRBV12-3 or TRBV12-4 to TRBJ2-5, with D perhaps TRBD2 (5 bases). The V and J ends lost 2 bases and 7 bases respectively, with 5 bases between them. This CDR3 is 11 amino acids long. This CDR3 is CASSLLATQYF. CDR3 in DNA: TGTGCCAGCAGTTTACTAGCGACCCAGTACTTC.

To note about this clonotype: A much larger clone differs by one base, so this may be a read error. The chain recombines TRBV6-2 or TRBV6-3 with TRBJ2-2, with D perhaps matching TRBD2 (5 bases). Germline V gene lookup returns CDR1 MNHEY and CDR2 SVGEGT. The CDR3 totals 14 residues. CDR3 sequence reads: CASSYSSIPGDLFF. DNA for the CDR3: TGTGCCAGCAGTTACTCGAGTATACCCGGGGATCTGTTTTTT.

This clonotype was found once. Germline and junction disagree at one end, which may indicate a read error. The J gene is TRBJ1-1, the V gene TRBV13; maybe TRBD1 (6 bases). This CDR3 comprises 16 residues. The germline CDR1 and CDR2 sequences are PRHDT and FYEKMQ (reference sequence). The CDR3 bases are TGTGCAAGCAGCTCGTACAGGGCAGCAGTGAGCACTGAAGCTTTCTTT. Translating gives CASSSYRAAVSTEAFF.

This rearrangement joins TRBV5-1 to TRBJ1-1; 8 bases agree with TRBD1. The ends lost 0 bases at V and 7 bases at J; junction bases unmatched: 5. CDR1 and CDR2 (germline): SGHRS, YFSETQ. CDR3 size: 14 residues. For the CDR3, the DNA is TGCGCCAGCAGCTTGGCGGGACAGGAGGGTGAAGCTTTCTTT. This encodes CASSLAGQEGEAFF.

The chain is built from TRBV20-1 and TRBJ2-5; 8 bases map to TRBD1. V lost 3 bases to trimming and J lost 2 bases; unmatched junction nucleotides: 14. CDR3 size: 17 residues. CDR1 is DFQATT, CDR2 SNEGSKA, per germline (reference sequence). CDR3 bases: TGCAGTGCTAGTGGAGTCAGGGGGCGAGGGCTTCAAGAGACCCAGTACTTC. This sequence encodes CSASGVRGRGLQETQYF.